This is a list of T cell receptor beta chains from one sample in a study of identical twins. TCRdb fed the 5' RACE reads into MiXCR, producing one record per CDR3 protein. Among 600,000 to 700,000 distinct CDR3 sequences listed, about 20% were seen once. Another study also made use of these data, one on T cells expressing NK-cell markers.

The sequenced sample consisted of PBMCs. Receptors originate from a woman between 18 and 29 years old in good health. CDR3s leave out the opening cysteine and the closing phenylalanine or tryptophan.

TRBV7-2	TRBJ2-1	ASSLRRAGGNEQF
TRBV12-3/TRBV12-4	TRBJ2-1	ASSRQGWDEQF
TRBV4-1	TRBJ2-7	ASSQATGGIDEQY
TRBV12-3/TRBV12-4	TRBJ2-1	ASGSGTSYNEQF
TRBV24-1	TRBJ2-1	ATSRPDGSSYNEQF
TRBV5-5	TRBJ2-3	ASSAGRHLDTQY
TRBV10-2	TRBJ2-7	ASRPGTVTYEQY
TRBV7-2	TRBJ2-5	ASSLDSGRAQETQY
TRBV5-1	TRBJ2-3	ASSLILGGGTDTQY
TRBV6-5	TRBJ2-4	ASTNNGNIQY
TRBV12-3/TRBV12-4	TRBJ1-6	ASRLSGTSLH
TRBV27	TRBJ2-7	ASSADRVGMLY
TRBV24-1	TRBJ2-1	ATSDPGTSGTNEQF
TRBV5-1	TRBJ2-1	ASSSYTPQTNEQF
TRBV12-3/TRBV12-4	TRBJ1-1	ASTKLGRTLEAF
TRBV5-1	TRBJ2-1	ASSLAGVVGEQF
TRBV5-5	TRBJ2-3	ASSLKNGLAESTDTQY
TRBV7-2	TRBJ2-1	ASSLDFQRVYNEQF
TRBV12-3/TRBV12-4	TRBJ2-7	ASSLRGGTEAYEQY
TRBV20-1	TRBJ2-7	SARGTSGRNYEQY
TRBV18	TRBJ2-7	ASSIDAGEQY
TRBV7-9	TRBJ1-1	ASSFDRDEAF
TRBV20-1	TRBJ1-5	SARVAGYQPQH
TRBV6-1	TRBJ2-1	ASNPLAGSVNEQF
TRBV6-5	TRBJ1-2	ASSSATGKAYGYT
TRBV29-1	TRBJ2-1	SVEGQGTYNEQF
TRBV3-1	TRBJ2-1	ASSRVYTSEQF
TRBV20-1	TRBJ2-1	SATDRQGAYNEQF
TRBV6-1	TRBJ1-1	ASRIMNTEAF
TRBV7-2	TRBJ1-6	ASSFLTSSSPLH
TRBV20-1	TRBJ2-7	SATGLAGVGIWEQY
TRBV7-2	TRBJ2-7	ASSSRRDYEQY
TRBV10-3	TRBJ2-7	AIRGLAGAGDEQY
TRBV5-1	TRBJ2-3	ASSEVGADTQY
TRBV20-1	TRBJ2-7	SPRGQGYEQY
TRBV25-1	TRBJ1-4	ASSFGANEKLF
TRBV6-2/TRBV6-3	TRBJ2-7	ASSHSAYEQY
TRBV30	TRBJ2-3	AWNRGRAKDTQY
TRBV7-2	TRBJ2-7	ASSLNQEDEQY
TRBV5-1	TRBJ2-1	ASSLKVAGGPNEQF
TRBV6-2/TRBV6-3	TRBJ2-6	ASSSTRGGGTGGPGANVLT
TRBV4-3	TRBJ2-3	ASSQDRGRGDTQY
TRBV6-1	TRBJ1-1	ASSPRDRGHTEAF
TRBV20-1	TRBJ2-7	SAVGGGITSYEQY
TRBV20-1	TRBJ2-7	SARQGSEEQY
TRBV12-3/TRBV12-4	TRBJ1-2	ASSLGVGYT
TRBV7-2	TRBJ1-2	ASSLVDHGYT
TRBV12-3/TRBV12-4	TRBJ1-4	ASSFSIGNEKLF
TRBV10-3	TRBJ2-1	AIRIVGDRGGEQF
TRBV5-1	TRBJ2-3	ASKGSLYESYGTDTQY
TRBV10-3	TRBJ2-1	AISESTMGGFDYNEQF
TRBV12-3/TRBV12-4	TRBJ2-7	ASSHGTGSYEQY
TRBV6-2/TRBV6-3	TRBJ2-7	ASSYSRHVAGEQY
TRBV7-9	TRBJ1-1	ASSLNPTEAF
TRBV7-8	TRBJ2-4	ASSLVSGAGGTFQNIQY
TRBV10-3	TRBJ1-1	AISNGAATEAF
TRBV20-1	TRBJ2-1	SARAVAGRSYNEQF
TRBV5-1	TRBJ2-5	ASSLTNGEETQY
TRBV4-2	TRBJ1-1	ASSSRGSMNTEAF